The 3 T cell receptor beta chains given below trace back to one sample, sequenced in a study of beta chain features in type 1 diabetes. The sequenced template was cDNA made from the entire isolated RNA. Assay used: immunoSEQ multiplex PCR; TCRdb lists only in-frame clones, some missing. This sample yields hundreds of thousands of clones, of which about 32% are seen a single time; about 0.065% belongs to the top ten. Sequences were obtained from naive CD4+ T cells from blood. The receptors here all came from a man aged 18 to 30 in good health.

J is TRBJ2-1 and V is TRBV29-1, with D tentatively TRBD1 (6 bases). The CDR3 consists of 12 residues. V was cut by 7 bases and J by 10 bases, with 17 bases left in between. CDR1 and CDR2 from the germline V gene are SQVTM and ANQGSEA. CDR3 sequence: CSAHDRIGEQFF. The CDR3 DNA reads TGCAGCGCCCATGACAGGATCGGGGAGCAGTTCTTC.

The chain combines TRBV4-3 with TRBJ2-7; 7 nucleotides align to TRBD1. The CDR3 is 15 amino acids. Germline-derived CDR1 and CDR2 are LGHNA and YSLEER. Trimming at V came to 1 base and at J to 0 bases, leaving 3 bases not matched to a gene. Written as DNA, the CDR3 is TGCGCCAGCAGCCAAGGGGACAGCCTCTCCTACGAGCAGTACTTC. The encoded protein is CASSQGDSLSYEQYF.

V gene TRBV27 combines with J gene TRBJ1-5; TRBD1 agrees at 9 bases. This CDR3 is 15 amino acids long. Germline loops: CDR1 MNHEY, CDR2 SMNVEV (reference sequence). V gave up 6 bases and J gave up 5 bases; unmatched junction bases: 8. This CDR3 reads CASRDRGLRDQPQHF. For the CDR3, the DNA is TGTGCCAGCAGGGACAGGGGCCTGAGGGATCAGCCCCAGCATTTT.